This T cell receptor (beta chain) was obtained from a study of technical replicates of blood from a few donors. Assay: immunoSEQ multiplex PCR; the TCRdb copy retains only in-frame clones and omits some. This repertoire shows fewer than 100,000 clones, around 97% found once; its top ten account for approximately 0.3%. The germline V gene has CDR1 LGHNA and CDR2 YSLEER. CDR3 length equals 16 residues. The V and J ends lost 3 bases and 12 bases, in that order; junction bases with no gene match: 9. The source is a human donor in good health. The sample comprised T cells isolated from PBMCs. The chain recombines TRBV4-3 with TRBJ2-1; 15 bases map to TRBD2. This CDR3 reads CASSQEGLAGGYGQFF. The CDR3 DNA reads TGCGCCAGCAGCCAGGAGGGACTAGCGGGAGGATATGGGCAGTTCTTC.